This T cell receptor beta chain comes out of a study of T cell responses to AZD1222 COVID-19 vaccine. TCRdb's copy holds only in-frame clones and misses some; the assay was immunoSEQ multiplex PCR. This table holds some 150,000 clones, about 91% found once. The CDR3 spans 16 residues. V lost 3 bases, J lost 0 bases, and 11 bases lay in between. The germline CDR1 and CDR2 sequences are KGHDR and SFDVKD. This TCR was recovered from an adult in good health. This chain links TRBV24-1 with TRBJ1-5; D remains unclear. The starting material was peripheral blood, obtained on day 0 of MenACWY control vaccination. In DNA, the CDR3 is TGTGCCACCAGTGATACCAACGGCATTAGCAATCAGCCCCAGCATTTT. This sequence encodes CATSDTNGISNQPQHF.